Listed here are 3 T cell receptor beta chains from one sample, sequenced in a study of blood T cell repertoires in COVID-19. TCRdb keeps only in-frame clones here, not all; method: immunoSEQ multiplex PCR. The repertoire holds about 100,000 clones, with around 84% as singletons. The sequenced sample consisted of peripheral blood. The receptors were sampled from a man in his fifties or sixties with acute or convalescent COVID-19.

CDR3 amino acids: CASSEGTGLGAFF. The DNA for the CDR3 is TGTGCCAGCAGTGAAGGGACAGGACTTGGAGCTTTCTTT. This chain links TRBV2 with TRBJ1-1; the match to TRBD1 covers 7 bases. Germline V gene data show CDR1 as SNHLY and CDR2 as FYNNEI. The CDR3 length is 13 residues. The trim removed 1 base at V and 10 bases at J, leaving 6 bases unmatched. The whole variable domain, filled in from reference TRBV2 and TRBJ1-1, reads EPEVTQTPSHQVTQMGQEVILRCVPISNHLYFYWYRQILGQKVEFLVSFYNNEISEKSEIFDDQFSVERPDGSNFTLKIRSTKLEDSAMYFCASSEGTGLGAFFGQGTRLTVV.

This clone was observed a single time. The V gene is TRBV3-1 (or the pseudogene TRBV3-2), the J gene TRBJ2-5; D is possibly TRBD1 (5 bases). CDR1 is LGHDT and CDR2 is YNNKEL in the germline V gene (reference sequence). There are 12 residues in the CDR3. V lost 6 bases and J 4 bases, leaving 9 bases between the germline ends. The CDR3 DNA is TGTGCCAGCAGAACAAGGGGAGAGACCCAGTACTTC. Translation: CASRTRGETQYF.

V usage is TRBV27 and J usage is TRBJ1-1; no clear D gene. The CDR3 consists of 15 residues. Germline V gene sequence: CDR1 MNHEY, CDR2 SMNVEV (reference sequence). The ends were cut back, 5 bases at V and 1 base at J, with 14 bases in the middle. The DNA for the CDR3 is TGTGCCAGCAGTACCCAAGGCGGTAGGAACACTGAAGCTTTCTTT. Its translation is CASSTQGGRNTEAFF.